This TCR beta chain was identified during a study of cytomegalovirus exposure and HLA in healthy donors (dated by TCRdb to about 2017). Study-level background: According to an earlier analysis of 550 to 700 of the donors, about 179 million T cells yielded approximately 120 million unique TCR beta sequences and less than 300 Gb of sequence data. An early release covering some 640 HLA-typed donors comprised 250 to 350 gigabases of sequencing data and approximately 85 million unique TCR sequences. Of the roughly 410 genotyped donors, 80% to 90% were placed in the genetic ancestry cluster associated with self-reported Caucasian donors. The study aimed to test whether cataloging public T cell receptors could reveal signatures of past pathogen exposure. Using immunosequencing, the study profiled T cell repertoires from about 650 subjects and related those repertoires to cytomegalovirus serostatus. Besides the first cohort of approximately 670 subjects, a separate validation cohort made up of over a hundred different subjects was used. To predict cytomegalovirus infection status, the study combined high-throughput TCR immunosequencing, statistical association of individual TCRs with disease status, and machine learning. A later analysis re-analyzed previously published TCR beta repertoires from roughly 630 donors and added high-resolution HLA genotyping to study TCR occurrence patterns. In the later analysis, no new phenotypic data were used to find candidate immune exposures; instead, reliance was placed on TCR beta sequences and their occurrence across donors. An earlier analysis of several hundred of the donors used high-throughput TCR beta sequencing to judge whether each TCR beta V gene segment behaved as functional or pseudogenic. Alongside the repertoire data, information on donor age, sex, ethnicity and CMV serostatus was compiled. A later genetic analysis took genome-wide SNP genotypes for about three fifths of the roughly 700 donors and used that subset as a discovery cohort. Every discovery cohort repertoire had been produced on one sequencing platform. HLA typing covered class I and class II loci at four-digit resolution. The number of typed donors differed by locus: roughly 620-640 for A, B, C, DRB1 and DQB1; about 520 for DQA1; some 590 for DPA1; and some 430 for DPB1. Because of strong linkage in the cohort, four or five DR-DQ haplotypes were treated as single units for association and clustering. On average, 235,054 unique TCR beta nucleotide sequences were sequenced per donor among 300 to 500 genotyped donors of the cohort, with about 17% of those sequences being non-productive. Results the study describes overall, beyond this receptor: A later analysis found that TCR association rates varied across HLA loci, with DRB1 alleles showing the most associated TCRs and HLA-C alleles the fewest. Most CMV-associated TCR beta chains appeared to be HLA-restricted in a later analysis, and the HLA associations seemed to be driven largely by CMV exposure. In the study, approximately 160 TCR beta chains were listed as associated with cytomegalovirus. It was suggested by the authors that the approach could potentially be generalized to other disease states and immunological phenotypes. Presence/absence analyses assumed roughly uniform sequencing depth across donors, an assumption that may not hold. The classifier was reported to diagnose cytomegalovirus status with high specificity and sensitivity in both the original cohort and the validation cohort. Because counts were too low, seventeen rarely observed V segments, including chromosome 9 orphons, were excluded from the earlier analysis of about 500 of the donors. A further reported finding was that TCR beta sequences accurately predicted the HLA-A and HLA-B alleles for most subjects in the first cohort. Because some donors lacked HLA typing at each locus, the association tests relied only on the typed subset. In this cohort, only TCR beta chains were sequenced, and detectable features were limited by the absence of alpha or paired-chain data. Most TCR sequences were seen in very few donors, while some public TCRs were found in many individuals. According to a later analysis, parvovirus B19, influenza, CMV and Epstein-Barr virus appeared linked to several top co-occurrence clusters. For the cohort, immune exposure information was limited to CMV serostatus. The 87-base-pair reads could not distinguish some IMGT-functional V segments, including TRBV6-2 and TRBV6-3, so those segments were excluded. A group of highly shared sequence variants was considered likely to be a technical artifact of the sequencing pipeline. When HLA alleles, especially DR and DQ, strongly co-occurred, attributing TCR associations to individual alleles was difficult. V-gene and J-gene trimming of TCR beta chains was associated with a missense DCLRE1C variant in a later genetic analysis, and the association was replicated in an independent cohort. A few of the identified cytomegalovirus-associated TCR beta chains were confirmed in vitro to be specific for cytomegalovirus antigens. In an earlier analysis of around 600 of the donors, most TCR beta V segments were observed in productive rearrangements about 90% or about 30% of the time, broadly matching IMGT annotations. Correlated functional status among segregating V segments might reflect linkage disequilibrium, but an unknown experimental factor could not be ruled out. A later analysis associated 15,000 to 20,000 TCR beta sequences with specific HLA alleles at a false discovery rate of 0.05. In a later analysis, HLA-associated TCR beta chains were found to be more clonally expanded and to have lower generation probabilities than equally common non-associated chains. A later genetic analysis reported fewer N-insertions in productive TCRs among donors in an Asian-associated ancestry cluster than the approximately 700-donor mean.

The CDR3 covers 16 residues, taking in both the cysteine and the phenylalanine. CDR3 DNA is the only sequence kept; it has 48 bases, read in frame from the first base. The germline V gene provides CDR1 SNHLY and CDR2 FYNNEI. The germline V end is reduced by 2 bases and the J end by 4 bases; junction bases left unmatched: 6. Library prep was done by the immunoSEQ multiplex PCR assay. A mixture of 60 forward primers for TCR Vbeta segments and 13 reverse primers for TCR Jbeta segments was used in the multiplex PCR. The CDR3 region of rearranged TCR beta genes was amplified from genomic DNA by a multiplex PCR assay. On the Illumina HiSeq System, the amplified TCR beta libraries were sequenced as 87-base-pair reads. As for the original processing: A later analysis tallied around 80 million unique TCR beta chains across the 700 or so repertoires, and approximately 11 million of those chains were shared by two or more donors. A nearest-neighbor algorithm error-corrected the raw reads and collapsed the reads into unique sequences, merging closely related sequences to remove PCR and sequencing errors. To assign V, D and J gene segments, CDR3 sequences were aligned to IMGT reference sequences. Each retained sequence needed at least a six-nucleotide match to both a V gene segment and a J gene segment. A rearrangement counted as productive if the CDR3 had no stop codons and remained in frame with V and J, and every other rearrangement counted as non-productive. CDR3 was defined by IMGT convention, running from the second conserved V-encoded cysteine to the conserved J-encoded phenylalanine. The earlier analysis of roughly 590 of the donors excluded sequences that lacked an unambiguous match to a single V gene segment. An earlier analysis of about 600 of the donors called V segments functional above 56.7% productive rearrangements and segregating when the between-donor standard deviation exceeded 5%. A statistical classification framework was built to diagnose cytomegalovirus status from the catalog of TCR beta chain sequences. In a later analysis, V and J genes were assigned by comparing TCR nucleotide sequences against IMGT/GENE-DB human TR gene sequences. Using the TCRdist pipeline, a later analysis assigned CDR3 sequences along with most-parsimonious VDJ recombination scenarios. In a later analysis, each TCR beta chain was defined by its CDR3 amino acid sequence together with its V-gene family, and reads lacking a unique V-gene family were excluded. As a way to deal with suspected cross-contamination and a sequencing artifact, a later analysis dropped hundreds of nucleotide sequences that were highly shared and had low generation probability. A later analysis calculated a clonal expansion index for each public chain from normalized within-repertoire ranks of inferred template counts. Generation probabilities in a later analysis came from a VDJ recombination model fitted to out-of-frame rearrangements, and those results were checked against IGoR. A later analysis scored TCR-TCR, TCR-HLA and TCR-CMV co-occurrence with hypergeometric tests, applying a repertoire-size bias correction to TCR pairs. A later analysis estimated false discovery rates by permuting HLA or CMV assignments 20 times. In a later analysis, co-occurring TCRs were grouped using DBSCAN, with TCRdist sequence similarity added in when clustering inside HLA-allele-positive subsets. Repertoires with fewer than 30,000 or more than 120,000 public chains were left out of co-occurrence clustering, as were five repertoires with anomalous nucleotide sharing. Drawn from immuneACCESS, this table holds only the in-frame rearrangements with V and J called that TCRdb kept. Clones are partly lost; checked studies trace under half to an unresolved V gene and leave the rest unexplained. The V and J calls and the clone size are those of that table, but D and trimming were determined from the DNA. The sample table holds 120,000 to 150,000 clones, of which roughly four fifths were seen once. Clones ranked in the top ten supply around an eighth of the sample.

The cohort consisted of some 670 healthy bone marrow donors. All cohort members were sampled while nominally healthy, although unrecorded immune exposures were likely present. CMV serostatus was positive for 250 to 300 and negative for about half of the roughly 670 cohort members, and was not recorded for this donor. Every donor gave a peripheral blood sample, and the peripheral blood mononuclear cells from that sample were used for TCR beta sequencing. The Qiagen DNeasy Blood Extraction Kit was used to extract genomic DNA from the blood cell samples. Turning to this clone: Its target antigen remains unknown. The sample holds no much larger clone one base away, and base qualities are not on file.

The TCR comes from a human donor in good health. The sequencing sample was made of PBMCs. The chain uses TRBV2 and TRBJ2-1, with 9 central nucleotides matching TRBD2. CDR3 region: CASSENWREGYNEQFF. The nucleotide sequence reads TGTGCCAGCAGTGAAAATTGGCGGGAGGGTTACAATGAGCAGTTCTTC.